This TCR beta chain appears in the sequencing data of a study of identical twins. The CDR3 spans 13 residues. Per the germline V gene, CDR1 is KGHSH and CDR2 is LQKENI. The junction had 6 bases not matched to a gene; V was cut back by 8 bases and J by 6 bases. MiXCR was run by TCRdb on the 5' RACE reads, yielding one entry per CDR3 protein. The table includes around 490,000 distinct CDR3 sequences, roughly 15% detected once. These data were also filed under a second study, of yellow fever vaccine responses in identical twins.

The sequence came from a woman aged 18-29 years in good health. Sequencing used CD4+ T cells sorted from blood. The J gene is TRBJ1-2, the V gene TRBV18; 10 bases match TRBD1. CDR3 protein: CASKPGQGNGYTF. The CDR3 DNA reads as TGTGCCAGCAAACCGGGACAGGGGAATGGCTACACCTTC.